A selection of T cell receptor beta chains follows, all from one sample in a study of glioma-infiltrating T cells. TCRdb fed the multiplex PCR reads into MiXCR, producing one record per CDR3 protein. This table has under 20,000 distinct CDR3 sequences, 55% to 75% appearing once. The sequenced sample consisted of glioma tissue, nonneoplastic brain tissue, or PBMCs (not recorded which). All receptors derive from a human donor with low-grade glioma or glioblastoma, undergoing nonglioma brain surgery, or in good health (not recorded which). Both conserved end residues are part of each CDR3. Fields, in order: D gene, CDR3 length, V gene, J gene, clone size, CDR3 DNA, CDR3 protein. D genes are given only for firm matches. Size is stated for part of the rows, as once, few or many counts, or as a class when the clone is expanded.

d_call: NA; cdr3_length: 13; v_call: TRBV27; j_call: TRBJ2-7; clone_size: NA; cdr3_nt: TGTGCCAGCAGTTTCGCCGGGACCTACGAGCAGTACTTC; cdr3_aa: CASSFAGTYEQYF
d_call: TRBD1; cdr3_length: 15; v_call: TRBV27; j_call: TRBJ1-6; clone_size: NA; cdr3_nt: TGTGCCAGCAGTTTATCTGGGACAGGGGAATCACCCCTCCACTTT; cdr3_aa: CASSLSGTGESPLHF
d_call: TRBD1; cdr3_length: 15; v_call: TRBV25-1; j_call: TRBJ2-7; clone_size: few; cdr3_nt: TGTACCAGCAGTGAAGGGGGCAGGACGAGGTACGAGCAGTACTTC; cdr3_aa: CTSSEGGRTRYEQYF
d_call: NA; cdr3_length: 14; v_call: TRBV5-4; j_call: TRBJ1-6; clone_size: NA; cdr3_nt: TGTGCCAGCAGCTCCCCTTATTTGGATTCACCCCTCCACTTT; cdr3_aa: CASSSPYLDSPLHF
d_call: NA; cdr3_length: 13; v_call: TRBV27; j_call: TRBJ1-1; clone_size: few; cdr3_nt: TGTGCCAGCAGTTGGGGGAGTGACACTGAAGCTTTCTTT; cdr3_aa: CASSWGSDTEAFF
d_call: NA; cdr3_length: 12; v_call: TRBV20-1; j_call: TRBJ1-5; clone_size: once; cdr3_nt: TGCAGTGCTCCTTTTAGCAATCAGCCCCAGCATTTT; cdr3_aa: CSAPFSNQPQHF
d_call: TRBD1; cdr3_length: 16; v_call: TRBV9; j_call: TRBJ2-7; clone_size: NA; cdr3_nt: TGTGCCAGCAGCGCGTCCACCGGGACAGGGTCCTACGAGCAGTACTTC; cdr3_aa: CASSASTGTGSYEQYF
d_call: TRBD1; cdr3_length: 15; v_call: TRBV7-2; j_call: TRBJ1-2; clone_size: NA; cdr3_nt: TGTGCCAGCAGCTCCGGACAGGGGGCCTACTATGGCTACACCTTC; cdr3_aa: CASSSGQGAYYGYTF
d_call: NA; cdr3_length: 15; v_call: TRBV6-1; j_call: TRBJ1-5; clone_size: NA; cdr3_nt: TGTGCCAGCAGTGAGTCAGGCGGACGCAATCAGCCCCAGCATTTT; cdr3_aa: CASSESGGRNQPQHF
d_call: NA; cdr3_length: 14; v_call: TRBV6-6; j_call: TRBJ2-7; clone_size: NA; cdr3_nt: TGTGCCAGCAGTTACGGTGGTAGCCTCTACGAGCAGTACTTC; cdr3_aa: CASSYGGSLYEQYF